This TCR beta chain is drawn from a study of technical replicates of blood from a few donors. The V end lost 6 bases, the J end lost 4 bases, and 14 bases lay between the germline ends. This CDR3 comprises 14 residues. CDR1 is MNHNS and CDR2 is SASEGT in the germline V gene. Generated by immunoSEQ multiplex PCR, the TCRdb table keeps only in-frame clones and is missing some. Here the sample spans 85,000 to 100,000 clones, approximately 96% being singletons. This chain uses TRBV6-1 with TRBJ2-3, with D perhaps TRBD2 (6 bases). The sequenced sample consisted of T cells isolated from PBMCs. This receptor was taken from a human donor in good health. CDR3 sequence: CASRAGLHSDTQYF. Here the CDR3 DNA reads TGTGCCAGCAGGGCGGGACTGCATTCAGATACGCAGTATTTT.